The rows below give T cell receptor beta chains drawn from one sample of a study of shared clonotypes between healthy human individuals. TCRdb's copy holds only in-frame clones and misses some; the assay was immunoSEQ multiplex PCR. The profile shows around 2.5 million clones, over 85% of them singletons. The specimen was naive CD4+ T cells from PBMCs. These TCRs come from a man younger than 30 in good health. Some clones in this sample may be carry-over from other donors' samples. The CDR3 runs from the conserved cysteine through the conserved F or W. A D gene is named only where the DNA matches it firmly. Some rows have no size entry. The others give once, few or many, or a class for an expanded clone.

D	V	J	size	CDR3	DNA
.	TRBV28	TRBJ1-1	.	CASSGWGEAFF	TGTGCCAGCAGTGGCTGGGGGGAAGCTTTCTTT
TRBD1	TRBV7-8	TRBJ2-1	.	CASSLDWDRNEQFF	TGTGCCAGCAGCTTAGATTGGGACAGAAATGAGCAGTTCTTC
.	TRBV28	TRBJ2-2	.	CASSFLRPNTGELFF	TGTGCCAGCAGTTTCCTCAGGCCCAACACCGGGGAGCTGTTTTTT
.	TRBV7-2	TRBJ2-3	.	CASSPTHTDTQYF	TGTGCCAGCAGCCCAACCCACACAGATACGCAGTATTTT
.	TRBV25-1	TRBJ1-2	.	CASSRTQGIGGYTF	TGTGCCAGCAGCCGGACCCAGGGGATAGGTGGCTACACCTTC
.	TRBV4-1	TRBJ2-3	once	CASSPLAFNTQYF	TGCGCCAGCAGTCCTCTAGCGTTCAATACGCAGTATTTT
.	TRBV5-1	TRBJ2-5	.	CASSLVPEGAQYF	TGCGCCAGCAGCTTGGTCCCGGAGGGTGCCCAGTACTTC
.	TRBV29-1	TRBJ2-1	.	CSVRTTNEQFF	TGCAGCGTTAGGACTACCAATGAGCAGTTCTTC
TRBD2	TRBV30	TRBJ2-4	.	CAWSAPGLERAIQYF	TGTGCCTGGAGTGCACCGGGACTAGAAAGGGCCATTCAGTACTTC
.	TRBV28	TRBJ1-2	.	CASSLAQGGNGGYTF	TGTGCCAGCAGTCTCGCCCAAGGAGGGAATGGTGGCTACACCTTC
TRBD2	TRBV18	TRBJ2-3	.	CASSPRLAGVGATDTQYF	TGTGCCAGCTCACCCCGACTAGCGGGAGTGGGAGCCACAGATACGCAGTATTTT
.	TRBV30	TRBJ2-1	.	CAWSRDSSNEQFF	TGTGCCTGGAGCCGGGACTCCAGTAATGAGCAGTTCTTC
TRBD2	TRBV2	TRBJ2-1	.	CASRWREGNEQFF	TGTGCCAGCAGGTGGCGGGAGGGCAATGAGCAGTTCTTC
TRBD1	TRBV5-5	TRBJ2-7	.	CASSLPGAGGSYEQYF	TGTGCCAGCAGCTTGCCCGGGGCAGGGGGCTCCTACGAGCAGTACTTC
TRBD1	TRBV25-1	TRBJ1-2	.	CASSTTGQGDGYTF	TGTGCCAGCAGTACCACGGGACAGGGGGACGGCTACACCTTC
TRBD1	TRBV5-8	TRBJ1-2	.	CASSLGDRLSYGYTF	TGTGCCAGCAGCTTGGGGGACAGACTATCGTATGGCTACACCTTC
.	TRBV9	TRBJ1-1	.	CASSPTEPEAFF	TGTGCCAGCAGCCCTACCGAACCTGAAGCTTTCTTT
.	TRBV6-4	TRBJ2-7	.	CASSDSWGWDEQYF	TGTGCCAGCAGTGACTCGTGGGGCTGGGACGAGCAGTACTTC
.	TRBV25-1	TRBJ1-4	.	CASSDRVLEKLFF	TGTGCCAGCAGTGACAGGGTGCTTGAAAAACTGTTTTTT
TRBD2	TRBV12-5	TRBJ2-1	.	CASASTSGGTYNEQFF	TGTGCTAGTGCATCAACTAGCGGGGGAACCTACAATGAGCAGTTCTTC
TRBD2	TRBV13	TRBJ2-1	.	CASSPRGLAGGSSYNEQFF	TGTGCCAGCAGCCCCCGCGGACTAGCGGGAGGTAGCTCCTACAATGAGCAGTTCTTC
TRBD1	TRBV18	TRBJ1-1	.	CASSLDRGAFF	TGTGCCAGCTCACTTGACAGGGGAGCTTTCTTT
.	TRBV7-9	TRBJ2-7	.	CASSPYLTRELLSSYEQYF	TGTGCCAGCAGCCCCTACCTTACTAGAGAACTTCTCAGCTCCTACGAGCAGTACTTC
.	TRBV10-3	TRBJ1-4	.	CAISDSDSRNEKLFF	TGTGCCATCAGTGACTCGGACAGTCGGAATGAAAAACTGTTTTTT
.	TRBV5-4	TRBJ2-7	.	CASSSGGVLSYEQYF	TGTGCCAGCAGCTCGGGCGGGGTCCTCTCCTACGAGCAGTACTTC
TRBD2	TRBV11-3	TRBJ2-2	.	CASSLEAGRTGELFF	TGTGCCAGCAGCTTAGAAGCGGGGCGGACCGGGGAGCTGTTTTTT
.	TRBV6-5	TRBJ2-7	.	CASNPRAEQYF	TGTGCCAGCAATCCCCGGGCCGAGCAGTACTTC
TRBD1	TRBV5-8	TRBJ2-3	once	CASIIQGMRTDTQYF	TGTGCCAGCATCATACAGGGGATGCGCACAGATACGCAGTATTTT
.	TRBV7-2	TRBJ2-2	.	CASSLRGANTGELFF	TGTGCCAGCAGCTTAAGGGGGGCGAACACCGGGGAGCTGTTTTTT
.	TRBV27	TRBJ2-5	.	CASSLEHPRTVSETQYF	TGTGCCAGCAGTTTAGAACACCCCCGGACAGTATCAGAGACCCAGTACTTC
.	TRBV4-2	TRBJ2-2	.	CASSRTENTGELFF	TGTGCCAGCAGCCGCACAGAGAACACCGGGGAGCTGTTTTTT
.	TRBV5-4	TRBJ1-2	.	CASSWGYGYTF	TGTGCCAGCAGTTGGGGGTATGGCTACACCTTC